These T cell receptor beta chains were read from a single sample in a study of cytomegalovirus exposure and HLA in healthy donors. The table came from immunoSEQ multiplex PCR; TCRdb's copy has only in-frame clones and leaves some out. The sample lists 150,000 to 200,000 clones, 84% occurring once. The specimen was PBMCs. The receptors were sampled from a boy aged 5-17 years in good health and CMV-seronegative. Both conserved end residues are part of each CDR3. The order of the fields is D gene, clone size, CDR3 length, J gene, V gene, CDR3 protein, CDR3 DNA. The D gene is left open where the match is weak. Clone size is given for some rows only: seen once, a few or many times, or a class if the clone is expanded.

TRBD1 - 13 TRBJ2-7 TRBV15 CATSPGTGTEQYF TGTGCCACCAGCCCTGGGACAGGGACCGAGCAGTACTTC
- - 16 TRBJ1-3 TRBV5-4 CASSWTTGLSGNTIYF TGTGCCAGCAGCTGGACGACAGGCCTCTCTGGAAACACCATATATTTT
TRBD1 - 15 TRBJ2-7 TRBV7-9 CASSLTRDSSYEQYF TGTGCCAGCAGCTTAACCCGGGACAGTTCCTACGAGCAGTACTTC
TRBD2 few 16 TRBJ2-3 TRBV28 CASSPNLAGFTDTQYF TGTGCCAGCAGTCCGAACCTAGCGGGGTTCACAGATACGCAGTATTTT
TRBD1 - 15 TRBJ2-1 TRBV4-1 CASSQLTGGRNEQFF TGCGCCAGCAGCCAGCTCACAGGGGGCAGGAATGAGCAGTTCTTC
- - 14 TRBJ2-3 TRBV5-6 CASSLGSGVDTQYF TGTGCCAGCAGCTTGGGCTCGGGGGTAGATACGCAGTATTTT
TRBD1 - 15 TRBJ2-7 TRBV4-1 CASSQVAGQGYEQYF TGCGCCAGCAGCCAAGTGGCGGGACAGGGCTACGAGCAGTACTTC
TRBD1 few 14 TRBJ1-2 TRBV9 CASSVRTGERGYTF TGTGCCAGCAGCGTTCGGACAGGGGAGCGCGGCTACACCTTC
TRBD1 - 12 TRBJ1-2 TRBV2 CASGQGVGGYTF TGTGCCAGTGGACAGGGGGTCGGTGGCTACACCTTC
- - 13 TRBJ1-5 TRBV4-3 CASSAALNQPQHF TGCGCCAGCAGCGCGGCCCTCAATCAGCCCCAGCATTTT
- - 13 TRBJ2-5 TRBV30 CAWSVDRQETQYF TGTGCCTGGAGTGTAGACAGACAAGAGACCCAGTACTTC
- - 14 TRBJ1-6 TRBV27 CASTRGRKNSPLHF TGTGCCAGCACCAGGGGCCGAAAAAATTCACCCCTCCACTTT
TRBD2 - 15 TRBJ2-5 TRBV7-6 CASSLWGGGEETQYF TGTGCCAGCAGCTTATGGGGCGGGGGGGAAGAGACCCAGTACTTC
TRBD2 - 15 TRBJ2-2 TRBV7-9 CASSLEREGPGELFF TGTGCCAGCAGCTTAGAGCGGGAGGGCCCCGGGGAGCTGTTTTTT
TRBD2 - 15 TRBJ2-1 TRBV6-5 CASTLLAGGGNEQFF TGTGCCAGCACCCTACTAGCGGGAGGTGGGAATGAGCAGTTCTTC
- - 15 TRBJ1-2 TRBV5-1 CASSLDGDADYGYTF TGCGCCAGCAGCTTGGACGGGGATGCGGACTATGGCTACACCTTC
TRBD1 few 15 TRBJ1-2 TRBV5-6 CASTLIRGRSWGYTF TGTGCCAGCACCTTAATCAGGGGGCGAAGTTGGGGCTACACCTTC
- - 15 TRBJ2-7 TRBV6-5 CASSQAGRDRYEQYF TGTGCCAGCTCCCAAGCAGGCCGCGACCGCTACGAGCAGTACTTC
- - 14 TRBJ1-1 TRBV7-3 CASSPNSMNTEAFF TGTGCCAGCAGCCCAAACAGCATGAACACTGAAGCTTTCTTT
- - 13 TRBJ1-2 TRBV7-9 CASSFPSNYGYTF TGTGCCAGCAGCTTTCCCAGTAACTATGGCTACACCTTC
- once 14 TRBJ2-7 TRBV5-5 CASSSPGVTYEQYF TGTGCCAGCAGCTCACCCGGGGTTACCTACGAGCAGTACTTC
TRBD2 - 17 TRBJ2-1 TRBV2 CASSEAGLAATYNEQFF TGTGCCAGCAGTGAGGCCGGACTAGCGGCAACCTACAATGAGCAGTTCTTC
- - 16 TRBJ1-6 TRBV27 CASSLLQGLGNSPLHF TGTGCCAGCAGTTTACTTCAGGGTCTAGGGAATTCACCCCTCCACTTT
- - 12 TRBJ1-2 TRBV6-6 CASSQEPYGYTF TGTGCCAGCAGTCAGGAACCCTATGGCTACACCTTC
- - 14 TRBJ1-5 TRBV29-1 CSVQGTDSNQPQHF TGCAGCGTCCAGGGGACGGATAGCAATCAGCCCCAGCATTTT
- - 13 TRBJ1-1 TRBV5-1 CASSLGQPHNAFF TGCGCCAGCAGCTTGGGACAGCCTCATAATGCTTTCTTT
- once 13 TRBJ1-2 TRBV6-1 CASRWRGIERYTF TGTGCCAGCAGATGGAGAGGGATCGAACGCTACACCTTC
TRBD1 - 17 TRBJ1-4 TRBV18 CASSPGQGRASNEKLFF TGTGCCAGCTCTCCCGGACAGGGGCGCGCCTCTAATGAAAAACTGTTTTTT
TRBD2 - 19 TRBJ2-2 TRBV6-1 CASSAWGLADFANTGELFF TGTGCCAGCAGTGCGTGGGGACTAGCCGATTTCGCGAACACCGGGGAGCTGTTTTTT
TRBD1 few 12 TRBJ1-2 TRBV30 CAWSEGGVGYTF TGTGCCTGGAGTGAAGGGGGCGTTGGCTACACCTTC
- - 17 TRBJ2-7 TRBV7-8 CASSLGRLAKPTYEQYF TGTGCCAGCAGCTTAGGTAGGCTAGCCAAACCGACCTACGAGCAGTACTTC
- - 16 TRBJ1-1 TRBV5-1 CASSLGSSQAGTEAFF TGCGCCAGCAGCTTAGGGTCTTCACAGGCCGGCACTGAAGCTTTCTTT
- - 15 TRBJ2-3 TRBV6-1 CASSPPGLSTDTQYF TGTGCCAGCAGTCCGCCGGGACTGAGCACAGATACGCAGTATTTT
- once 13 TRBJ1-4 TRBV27 CASSFCVNEKLFF TGTGCCAGCAGTTTTTGCGTTAATGAAAAACTGTTTTTT
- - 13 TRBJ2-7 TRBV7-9 CASSPGQGYEQYF TGTGCCAGCAGTCCCGGGCAGGGCTACGAGCAGTACTTC
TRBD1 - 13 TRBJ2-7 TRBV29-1 CSVAQGVSYEQYF TGCAGCGTTGCCCAGGGGGTCTCCTACGAGCAGTACTTC
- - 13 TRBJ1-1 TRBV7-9 CASSPTGDTEAFF TGTGCCAGCAGCCCAACGGGGGACACTGAAGCTTTCTTT